This T cell receptor beta chain was sequenced in a study of CD8 T cells in ankylosing spondylitis (dated by TCRdb to about 2017). For the wider study: T cell receptor beta repertoires were profiled in healthy donors and ankylosing spondylitis patients so that disease-linked TCR variants could be found. The full study cohort was made up of about 25 ankylosing spondylitis patients and about a hundred healthy donors. Peripheral blood samples were taken, and synovial fluid was additionally collected from ankylosing spondylitis patients. What the work shows at the level of the full study, not this receptor alone: A TCR beta motif made up of several highly homologous amino acid variants appeared to be characteristic of blood from ankylosing spondylitis patients. Some of the motif variants had been reported before in the synovial fluid and blood of reactive arthritis patients, a finding that suggests common disease-initiation mechanisms. The disease-linked clones were reported as significantly enriched in matched synovial fluid samples from ankylosing spondylitis patients. A CD8+ phenotype was shown by the disease-linked clones, which were found at relatively low frequencies in peripheral blood.

The germline V gene provides CDR1 MNHEY and CDR2 SVGEGT. V is shortened by 2 bases, J by 7 bases, and the region joining them spans 17 bases. From its cysteine to its phenylalanine, the CDR3 spans 16 amino acids. This entry keeps only the CDR3 DNA: 48 bases, framed from base 1. TCRdb shows the sequencer as Illumina HiSeq 2500. Quantitative 5'-RACE with molecular barcodes was the method used to prepare the TCR beta libraries. On the authors' methods: A new computational method, built on a probabilistic model of VDJ rearrangement, was used to identify disease-linked TCR variants. The raw public data were reprocessed by TCRdb itself: fastp quality trimming at Q25, MiXCR clonotype calling, in-frame beta chains only. Each record represents a unique CDR3 protein, reported with the most common genes and DNA among its rows. TCRdb, not the original authors, processed these V and J calls. This sample lists under 450,000 distinct CDR3 sequences; roughly 15% were detected once. 1% of the sample belongs to the ten largest clones.

A note on this clonotype: Its antigen is currently not known. No base quality values were provided; no much bigger clone lies one nucleotide off.

This sequence uses TRBV6-2 or TRBV6-3 and TRBJ1-4; perhaps TRBD1 is the D gene, with 5 bases matching. This sequence was found in a male donor with ankylosing spondylitis. Sequenced: blood, either unsorted or a sorted T cell fraction (not recorded which). This receptor carries the CDR3 CASSYPTGRGREKLFF. The base sequence is TGTGCCAGCAGTTACCCCACTGGGAGGGGACGTGAAAAACTGTTTTTT.